The 26 T cell receptor beta chains below were found in one sample sequenced in a study of OX40 agonist ivuxolimab in advanced cancers. Sequencing used immunoSEQ multiplex PCR; TCRdb keeps in-frame clones, though not all of them. The data contain 90,000 to 100,000 clones, about 88% of them singletons. Sequenced here: CD4+ or CD8+ T cells sorted from blood, sampled in a trial of the OX40 agonist ivuxolimab. The source is an adult with an advanced solid tumor such as melanoma, head and neck, liver or kidney cancer.

Turning to this clone: The sample holds other DNA sequences that translate to the same CDR3. The J gene is TRBJ2-3, the V gene TRBV28; D uncertain. Trimming cost V 4 bases and J 3 bases, with 8 bases left between them. The germline V gene encodes CDR1 MDHEN and CDR2 SYDVKM. The CDR3 is 13 amino acids. Written as DNA, the CDR3 is TGTGCCAGCAGTTCCCCTAGTACAGATACGCAGTATTTT. It encodes CASSSPSTDTQYF.

The chain employs TRBV9 and TRBJ2-2, with no clear D. Trimming left V 4 bases short and J 2 bases short, with 9 bases between. This CDR3 has 14 residues. Germline loops: CDR1 SGDLS, CDR2 YYNGEE. CDR3 nucleotide sequence: TGTGCCAGCAGCCCTCGACTCAACACCGGGGAGCTGTTTTTT. This sequence encodes CASSPRLNTGELFF.

The DNA of the CDR3 is TGTGCCAGCAGCAAAGGGAGTGGATCGGACACCGGGGAGCTGTTTTTT. Amino acids: CASSKGSGSDTGELFF. This chain uses TRBV21-1 with TRBJ2-2; the DNA was not used to check the table's D call, TRBD2. TRBV21-1 represents a pseudogene. CDR3 length: 16 amino acids.

There are a few counts of this clone. The rearrangement links TRBV2 to TRBJ1-1; no firm D call. Deletions cut 7 bases from V and 1 base from J, with 13 bases between. Germline CDR1 and CDR2: SNHLY and FYNNEI. This CDR3 has 14 residues. The DNA of the CDR3 is TGTGCCAGCACGGTAGGCAGTGGGAACACTGAAGCTTTCTTT. Protein: CASTVGSGNTEAFF.

The rearrangement links TRBV19 to TRBJ2-1, with TRBD2 matching 7 bases. Per germline, CDR1 LNHDA and CDR2 SQIVND (reference sequence). After removal of 5 bases from V and 7 bases from J, the junction contained 8 bases not matched to a gene. The CDR3 is made up of 14 amino acids. CDR3 protein: CASSPLGRVNEQFF. The CDR3 DNA reads as TGTGCCAGTAGTCCTTTAGGGAGGGTGAATGAGCAGTTCTTC.

The chain links TRBV10-3 to TRBJ1-2; D is ambiguous. Germline values: CDR1 ENHRY, CDR2 SYGVKD. The CDR3 spans 16 residues. Trimming took off 0 bases at V and 0 bases at J, with 11 bases between the two ends. CDR3 DNA: TGTGCCATCAGTGAGTCGGCGAGCCATTCTAACTATGGCTACACCTTC. This gives the protein CAISESASHSNYGYTF.

V is TRBV30 and J is TRBJ2-1, with a possible D match to TRBD2 (5 bases). Trimming cost V 2 bases and J 7 bases, with 9 bases left between them. Germline CDR1 reads GTSNPN; CDR2 reads SVGIG (reference sequence). CDR3 length: 12 residues. The CDR3 spells CAWSRDGNEQFF. Written as DNA, the CDR3 is TGTGCCTGGAGTCGGGATGGGAATGAGCAGTTCTTC.

This chain uses TRBV5-4 with TRBJ2-3; the match to TRBD2 covers 8 bases. The germline V gene encodes CDR1 SGHNT and CDR2 YYREEE (reference sequence). This CDR3 is built from 14 residues. The ends lost 5 bases at V and 0 bases at J; junction bases unmatched: 2. CDR3 protein: CASRSSGSTDTQYF. CDR3 DNA sequence: TGTGCCAGCAGGTCTAGCGGGAGCACAGATACGCAGTATTTT.

DNA for the CDR3: TGCAGCGTTTCCCAGGGGGTGGCTAATGAAAAACTGTTTTTT. Translation: CSVSQGVANEKLFF. The chain employs TRBV29-1 and TRBJ1-4; 7 positions agree with TRBD1. Losses at the gene ends were 5 bases for V and 3 bases for J; bases not matched to a gene: 6. In germline, CDR1 is SQVTM, CDR2 ANQGSEA. The CDR3 loop spans 14 amino acids.

The chain carries TRBV18 and TRBJ1-1; 7 positions agree with TRBD1. The germline gives CDR1 KGHSH, CDR2 LQKENI. With 10 bases clipped from V and 6 bases from J, the junction kept 11 bases outside the gene matches. CDR3 size: 13 residues. In DNA form, the CDR3 reads TGTGCCACCTTCCGGGACAGCCTTCCTGAAGCTTTCTTT. Residues: CATFRDSLPEAFF.

This chain joins TRBV2 and TRBJ2-7, with 7 bases fitting TRBD1. There are 16 residues in the CDR3. V gave up 6 bases and J gave up 0 bases; unmatched junction bases: 11. Germline values: CDR1 SNHLY, CDR2 FYNNEI. CDR3 sequence: CASRPEGTAASYEQYF. CDR3 nucleotides: TGTGCCAGCAGACCTGAAGGGACAGCAGCCTCCTACGAGCAGTACTTC.

The rearrangement uses TRBV5-6 and TRBJ1-4; perhaps TRBD1 as D (5 bases). The ends were cut back, 4 bases at V and 10 bases at J, with 17 bases in the middle. Germline V gives CDR1 SGHDT, CDR2 YYEEEE. CDR3 length equals 14 residues. CDR3 DNA sequence: TGTGCCAGCAGCGACAGCTCTGGCCTCGGAAAACTGTTTTTT. Protein product: CASSDSSGLGKLFF.

V gene TRBV5-6 combines with J gene TRBJ1-3; a weak D match, TRBD1 (5 bases). Looked up from germline, CDR1 is SGHDT and CDR2 is YYEEEE. This CDR3 has 15 residues. V lost 2 bases to trimming and J lost 0 bases, with 9 bases between them. The CDR3 reads CASSLFGGSGNTIYF. Written as DNA, the CDR3 is TGTGCCAGCAGCTTATTCGGGGGCTCTGGAAACACCATATATTTT.

The gene calls are TRBV11-2 and TRBJ2-5; D remains ambiguous. V lost 6 bases and J lost 5, with 16 bases in between. The CDR3 covers 14 residues. The germline V gene has CDR1 SGHAT and CDR2 FQNNGV. The CDR3 DNA sequence: TGTGCCAGCAGTGTATCGGCTCTGGGGGAGACCCAGTACTTC. As protein: CASSVSALGETQYF.

The chain joins TRBV4-2 to TRBJ2-2, with D uncertain. V lost 4 bases and J lost 0, with 9 bases in between. CDR3 size: 15 residues. From germline, CDR1 is LGHNA and CDR2 YNFKEQ. CDR3 DNA sequence: TGTGCCAGCAGCCCCCTGGCCGCGAACACCGGGGAGCTGTTTTTT. Protein: CASSPLAANTGELFF.

V gene TRBV19 combines with J gene TRBJ2-7; 7 nucleotides agree with TRBD2. The V and J ends lost 8 bases and 3 bases, in that order; junction bases with no gene match: 4. This CDR3 has 12 residues. Germline V gene lookup returns CDR1 LNHDA and CDR2 SQIVND (reference sequence). The CDR3 DNA sequence: TGTGCCAGTGGCGGGGGTGGCTACGAGCAGTACTTC. Translation gives CASGGGGYEQYF.

The V gene is TRBV15, the J gene TRBJ1-1, with D unresolved. This CDR3 is 12 amino acids long. V was trimmed by 8 bases and J by 1 base, leaving 8 bases between them. The germline V gene has CDR1 LNHNV and CDR2 YYDKDF (reference sequence). CDR3 coding DNA: TGTGCCACCCTTAGGCCGAACACTGAAGCTTTCTTT. The encoded protein is CATLRPNTEAFF.

The V and J genes are TRBV7-3 and TRBJ2-3; 8 nucleotides align to TRBD2. V was pared by 1 base and J by 3 bases, with 6 bases of the junction left unmatched. Germline V gene lookup returns CDR1 SGHTA and CDR2 FQGTGA. The CDR3 has 16 residues. For the CDR3, the DNA is TGTGCCAGCAGCTTAATAGGCGGGAGGTCGACAGATACGCAGTATTTT. Translation: CASSLIGGRSTDTQYF.

This clone showed up just once. The chain couples TRBV5-1 to TRBJ1-1; no clear D. This CDR3 is 14 amino acids long. Per the germline V gene, CDR1 is SGHRS and CDR2 is YFSETQ. The V and J ends lost 4 bases and 6 bases respectively, with 16 bases between them. CDR3 nucleotides: TGCGCCAGCAGCCCCGCTGGTTTACGCGCTGAAGCTTTCTTT. It translates to CASSPAGLRAEAFF.

This chain joins TRBV5-1 and TRBJ2-2, with 10 bases that match TRBD1. The CDR3 consists of 14 residues. The germline CDR1 and CDR2 sequences are SGHRS and YFSETQ. Unmatched junction bases numbered 7, after V lost 9 bases and J lost 5 bases. The CDR3 loop is CATSPGQGTGELFF. The CDR3 DNA reads as TGCGCCACGAGTCCGGGACAGGGGACCGGGGAGCTGTTTTTT.

V gene TRBV7-9 combines with J gene TRBJ2-1; no reliable D call. Trimming took 8 bases from V and 10 from J, leaving 12 bases between them. The CDR3 is 11 amino acids. Germline-derived CDR1 and CDR2 are SEHNR and FQNEAQ (reference sequence). For the CDR3, the DNA is TGTGCCAGCGAGGAGTTTGACGAGCAGTTCTTC. As protein: CASEEFDEQFF.

The chain uses TRBV29-1 and TRBJ1-3; D is perhaps TRBD1 (5 bases). The CDR3 consists of 12 residues. The germline gives CDR1 SQVTM, CDR2 ANQGSEA. Trimming cost V 8 bases and J 1 base, with 9 bases left between them. CDR3 protein: CSSKGSGNTIYF. CDR3 in DNA: TGCAGCTCTAAGGGGTCTGGAAACACCATATATTTT.

In this sample, this clone turned up a few times. The chain carries TRBV23-1 and TRBJ1-2; no definite D call. TRBV23-1 is an ORF, with its function uncertain. The ends were cut back, 2 bases at V and 4 bases at J, with 11 bases in the middle. The CDR3 is made up of 14 amino acids. CDR3 in DNA: TGCGCCAGCAGTCAACCCCTAACCTCCTATGGCTACACCTTC. Its protein is CASSQPLTSYGYTF.

A few counts support this clone. The chain combines TRBV20-1 with TRBJ2-7; D ambiguous. V was pared by 3 bases and J by 6 bases, with 9 bases between. The germline gives CDR1 DFQATT, CDR2 SNEGSKA (reference sequence). CDR3 length: 11 residues. CDR3 in DNA: TGCAGTGCTAGTGGCAGCCGCGAGCAGTACTTC. Its translation: CSASGSREQYF.

The V gene is TRBV7-2, the J gene TRBJ2-5; D call uncertain. The CDR3 contains 11 residues. Germline CDR1 reads SGHTA; CDR2 reads FQGNSA. Trimming took 3 bases from V and 5 from J, leaving 4 bases between them. CDR3 sequence (DNA): TGTGCCAGCAGCTTTTACGAGACCCAGTACTTC. Residues: CASSFYETQYF.

The gene calls are TRBV19 and TRBJ2-3, with 11 bases fitting TRBD2. The trim removed 7 bases at V and 3 bases at J, leaving 3 bases unmatched. CDR1 is LNHDA and CDR2 is SQIVND in the germline V gene (reference sequence). This CDR3 has 14 residues. The CDR3 reads CASKGLAVTDTQYF. The CDR3, as DNA: TGTGCCAGTAAGGGACTAGCGGTGACAGATACGCAGTATTTT.